The entry that follows covers one T cell receptor beta chain sequence. The antigen remains undetermined. For each CDR3 protein, TCRdb gives one entry from its re-call of the 5' RACE reads, without DNA. This sample's clone table lists 210,000 or so distinct CDR3 sequences. These data originate in a study of monozygotic twins with inflammatory bowel disease. General study findings and limits: Part of the variability in patient repertoires may have come from differing immunosuppressive treatments.

Sequencing input: blood. The sequence came from a human donor with ulcerative colitis or Crohn's disease, or a healthy co-twin of an affected twin (not recorded which).

Here the CDR3 reads CASSATSGRVDTQYF. The J gene is TRBJ2-3, the V gene TRBV28; TCRdb reports TRBD2, a call that lacks DNA to check it against. Germline V lookup: CDR1 MDHEN, CDR2 SYDVKM. The CDR3 totals 15 residues.